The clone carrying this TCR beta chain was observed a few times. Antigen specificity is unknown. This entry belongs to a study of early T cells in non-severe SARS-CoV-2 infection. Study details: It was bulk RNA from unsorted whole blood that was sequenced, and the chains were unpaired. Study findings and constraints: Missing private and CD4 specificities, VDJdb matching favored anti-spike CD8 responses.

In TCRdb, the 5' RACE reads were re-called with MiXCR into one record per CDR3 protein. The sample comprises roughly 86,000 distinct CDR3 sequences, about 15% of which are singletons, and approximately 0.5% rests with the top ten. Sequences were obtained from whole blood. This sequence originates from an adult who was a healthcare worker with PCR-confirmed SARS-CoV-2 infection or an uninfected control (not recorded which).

The CDR3 reads CSVDSLGDTQYF. CDR3 bases: TGCAGCGTTGACAGCTTAGGTGATACGCAGTATTTT. The chain couples TRBV29-1 to TRBJ2-3; D is unresolved. The germline V and J ends were trimmed by 3 bases and 6 bases, with 10 bases remaining between them. Per germline, CDR1 SQVTM and CDR2 ANQGSEA. CDR3 length equals 12 residues.